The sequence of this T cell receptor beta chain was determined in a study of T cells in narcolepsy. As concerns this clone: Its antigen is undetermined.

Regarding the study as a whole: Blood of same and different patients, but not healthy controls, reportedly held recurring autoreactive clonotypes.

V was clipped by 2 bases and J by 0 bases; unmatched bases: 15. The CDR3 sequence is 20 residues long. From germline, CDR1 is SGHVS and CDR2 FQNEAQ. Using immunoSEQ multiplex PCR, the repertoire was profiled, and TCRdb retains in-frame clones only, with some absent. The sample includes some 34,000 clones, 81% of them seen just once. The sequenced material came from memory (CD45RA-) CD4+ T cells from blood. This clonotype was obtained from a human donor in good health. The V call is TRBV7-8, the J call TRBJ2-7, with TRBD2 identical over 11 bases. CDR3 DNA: TGTGCCAGCAGCTTAATTCCAGGGATTAGCGGGGGGGATCTCTCCTACGAGCAGTACTTC. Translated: CASSLIPGISGGDLSYEQYF.